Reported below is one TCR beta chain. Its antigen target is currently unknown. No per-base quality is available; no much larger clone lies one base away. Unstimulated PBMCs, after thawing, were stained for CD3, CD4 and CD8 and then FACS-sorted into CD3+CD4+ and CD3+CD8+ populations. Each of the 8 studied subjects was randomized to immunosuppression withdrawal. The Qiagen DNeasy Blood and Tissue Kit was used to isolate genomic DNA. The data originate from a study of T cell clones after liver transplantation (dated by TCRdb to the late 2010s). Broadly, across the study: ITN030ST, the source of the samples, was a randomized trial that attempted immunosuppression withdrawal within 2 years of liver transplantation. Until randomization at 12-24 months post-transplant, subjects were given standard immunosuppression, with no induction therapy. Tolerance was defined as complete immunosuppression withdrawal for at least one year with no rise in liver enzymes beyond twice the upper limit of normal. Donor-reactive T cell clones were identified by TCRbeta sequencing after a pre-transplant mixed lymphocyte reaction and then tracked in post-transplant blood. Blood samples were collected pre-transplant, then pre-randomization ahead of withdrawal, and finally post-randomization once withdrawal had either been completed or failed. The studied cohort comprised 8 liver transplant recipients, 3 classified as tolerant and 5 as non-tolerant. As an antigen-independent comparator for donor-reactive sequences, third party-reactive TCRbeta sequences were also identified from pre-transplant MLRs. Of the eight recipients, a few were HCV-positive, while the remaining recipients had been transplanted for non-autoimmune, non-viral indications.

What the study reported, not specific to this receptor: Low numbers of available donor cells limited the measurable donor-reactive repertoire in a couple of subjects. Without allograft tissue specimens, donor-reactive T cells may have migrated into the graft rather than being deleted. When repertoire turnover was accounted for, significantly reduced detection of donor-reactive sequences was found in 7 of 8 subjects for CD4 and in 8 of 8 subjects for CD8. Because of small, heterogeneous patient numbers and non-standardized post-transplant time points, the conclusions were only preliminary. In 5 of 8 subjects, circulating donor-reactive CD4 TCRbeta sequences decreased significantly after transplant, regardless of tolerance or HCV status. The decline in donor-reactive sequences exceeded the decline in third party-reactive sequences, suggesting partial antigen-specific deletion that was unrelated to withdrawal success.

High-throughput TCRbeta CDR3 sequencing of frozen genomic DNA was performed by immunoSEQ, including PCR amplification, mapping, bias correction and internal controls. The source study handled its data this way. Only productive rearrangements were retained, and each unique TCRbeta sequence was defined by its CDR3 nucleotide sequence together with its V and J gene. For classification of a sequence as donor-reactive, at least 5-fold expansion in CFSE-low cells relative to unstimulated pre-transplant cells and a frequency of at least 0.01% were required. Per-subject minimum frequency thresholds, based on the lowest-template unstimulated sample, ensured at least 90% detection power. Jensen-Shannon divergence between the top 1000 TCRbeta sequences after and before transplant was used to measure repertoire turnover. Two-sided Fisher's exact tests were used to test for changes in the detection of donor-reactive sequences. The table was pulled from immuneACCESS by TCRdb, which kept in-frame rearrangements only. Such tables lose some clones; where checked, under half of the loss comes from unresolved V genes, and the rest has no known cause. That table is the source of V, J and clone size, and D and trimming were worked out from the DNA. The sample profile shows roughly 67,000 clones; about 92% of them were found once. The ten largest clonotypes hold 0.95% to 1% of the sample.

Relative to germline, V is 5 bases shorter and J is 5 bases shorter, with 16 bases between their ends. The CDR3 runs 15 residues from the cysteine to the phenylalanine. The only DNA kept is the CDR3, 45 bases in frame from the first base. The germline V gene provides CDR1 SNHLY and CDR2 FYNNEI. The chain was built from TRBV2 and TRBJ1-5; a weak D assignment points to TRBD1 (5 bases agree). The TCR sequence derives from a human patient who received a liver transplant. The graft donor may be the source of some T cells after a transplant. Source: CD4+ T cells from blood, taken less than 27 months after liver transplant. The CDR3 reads CASSPTDKQYQPQHF. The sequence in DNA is TGTGCCAGCAGTCCAACGGACAAACAATATCAGCCCCAGCATTTT.